The next 24 T cell receptor beta chains were all read from a single sample in a study of cytotoxic CD8 clonotypes in ibrutinib-treated CLL. Profiling relied on immunoSEQ multiplex PCR, and the TCRdb table lists in-frame clones only, not all of them. The data contain tens of thousands of clones, 57% of them singletons. The sequences come from PBMCs, collected after 12 months of ibrutinib treatment. These receptors were collected from a human donor with chronic lymphocytic leukemia.

The CDR3: CASSFPTGGGGETQYF. The CDR3 DNA reads TGCGCCAGCAGCTTCCCGACAGGGGGAGGAGGAGAGACCCAGTACTTC. V gene TRBV5-1 combines with J gene TRBJ2-5, with TRBD1 matching 9 bases. Germline values: CDR1 SGHRS, CDR2 YFSETQ. V trimming: 2 bases; J trimming: 4 bases; junction bases outside the gene matches: 9. This CDR3 has 16 residues.

CDR3 sequence: CASSYEGRGNYEQYF. Written as DNA, the CDR3 is TGTGCCAGCAGTTACGAGGGCCGGGGGAACTACGAGCAGTACTTC. The J gene is TRBJ2-7, the V gene TRBV6-6, with a possible D match to TRBD2 (6 bases). There are 15 residues in the CDR3. Trimming shortened V by 2 bases and J by 3 bases, and 14 bases separated the two germline ends. Looked up from germline, CDR1 is MNHNY and CDR2 is SVGAGI (reference sequence).

This clone has just a few counts. The chain carries TRBV28 and TRBJ1-4; no firm D call. Deletions cut 1 base from V and 4 bases from J, with 13 bases between. This CDR3 is built from 16 residues. Germline lookup yields CDR1 MDHEN and CDR2 SYDVKM. CDR3 amino acids: CASSLYWAGRNEKLFF. The CDR3, as DNA: TGTGCCAGCAGTTTATACTGGGCAGGCCGTAATGAAAAACTGTTTTTT.

The V call is TRBV6-6, the J call TRBJ2-3; D is unclear. Germline lookup yields CDR1 MNHNY and CDR2 SVGAGI (reference sequence). The V gene lost 3 bases and the J gene lost 6 bases, with 13 bases spanning the gap. This CDR3 contains 14 residues. The CDR3 reads CASSYGLGGDTQYF. CDR3 in DNA: TGTGCCAGCAGTTATGGGCTAGGTGGGGATACGCAGTATTTT.

The rearrangement uses TRBV29-1 and TRBJ2-1, with a weak D call TRBD2 (6 bases). The V gene's germline CDR1 is SQVTM and CDR2 ANQGSEA. This CDR3 spans 10 amino acids. The CDR3 region is CGVSGNEQFF. The CDR3 region has the DNA TGCGGTGTTAGCGGTAATGAGCAGTTCTTC.

The chain joins TRBV7-2 to TRBJ1-6; 7 positions agree with TRBD1. Trimming removed 2 bases from V and 9 bases from J; junction bases left unmatched: 16. Germline V CDR1 and CDR2: SGHTA, FQGNSA. The CDR3 has 18 amino acids. CDR3 sequence: CASSLTPPTQGWGSPLHF. The CDR3 DNA is TGTGCCAGCAGCTTAACACCCCCCACACAGGGGTGGGGTTCACCCCTCCACTTT.

This clone has ten or more counts. This sequence joins TRBV7-9 and TRBJ2-6, with 10 positions matching TRBD1. This CDR3 contains 19 residues. Germline CDR1 SEHNR, CDR2 FQNEAQ (reference sequence). Unmatched junction bases numbered 14, after V lost 6 bases and J lost 3 bases. The CDR3 is CASRAIFDRGLVGANVLTF. The CDR3 region has the DNA TGTGCCAGCAGGGCTATATTTGACAGGGGGCTGGTTGGGGCCAACGTCCTGACTTTC. Supplemented by reference TRBV7-9 and TRBJ2-6, the full variable domain reads DTGVSQNPRHKITKRGQNVTFRCDPISEHNRLYWYRQTLGQGPEFLTYFQNEAQLEKSRLLSDRFSAERPKGSFSTLEIQRTEQGDSAMYLCASRAIFDRGLVGANVLTFGAGSRLTVL.

This clone was recorded many times. This chain joins TRBV14 and TRBJ2-7; D could derive from TRBD1 or TRBD2 (5 bases each). V lost 4 bases and J lost 4, with 11 bases in between. The CDR3 is 13 residues long. Germline V CDR1 and CDR2: SGHDN, FVKESK. The CDR3 nucleotides read TGTGCCAGCAGCCTAGGGACGAGGTACGAGCAGTACGTC. This encodes CASSLGTRYEQYV.

V is TRBV6-4 and J is TRBJ2-2; 7 bases agree with TRBD2. Germline V lookup: CDR1 MRHNA, CDR2 SNTAGT. V dropped 6 bases and J dropped 2; count of bases not matched to a gene: 3. CDR3 length: 14 amino acids. The CDR3, as DNA: TGTGCCAGCAGAGCTAGCGGAAACACCGGGGAGCTGTTTTTT. Amino acids: CASRASGNTGELFF.

This clone was picked up a small number of times. The chain combines TRBV7-8 with TRBJ2-7; tentatively, D is TRBD1 (5 bases). V lost 3 bases to trimming and J lost 1 base, with 7 bases between them. Germline CDR1 SGHVS, CDR2 FQNEAQ. This CDR3 has 13 residues. The chain's CDR3 is CASSFGASYEQYV. CDR3 coding DNA: TGTGCCAGCAGCTTTGGGGCTTCCTACGAGCAGTACGTC.

This clone was picked up a small number of times. The chain couples TRBV29-1 to TRBJ2-3; a weak D match, TRBD2 (5 bases). CDR3 length: 13 residues. Germline V gives CDR1 SQVTM, CDR2 ANQGSEA. Trimming cost V 4 bases and J 1 base, with 9 bases left between them. CDR3 nucleotides: TGCAGCGTTGCCTGGGGAGGCACAGATACGCAGTATTTT. This encodes CSVAWGGTDTQYF.

V usage is TRBV7-2 and J usage is TRBJ1-1, with a weak D call TRBD1 (5 bases). The CDR3 runs 14 residues. Between the trimmed V and J ends, which lost 0 bases and 8 bases, there was a span of 13 bases. The germline CDR1 and CDR2 sequences are SGHTA and FQGNSA. CDR3 nucleotide sequence: TGTGCCAGCAGCTTAGCGTCCCAGGGCTTGGAAGCTTTCTTT. Protein sequence: CASSLASQGLEAFF.

The DNA for the CDR3 is TGCGCCAGCAGTTCGGACGGAGAGACTAATGAAAAACTGTTTTTT. It specifies CASSSDGETNEKLFF. The V and J genes are TRBV10-1 and TRBJ1-4, with unresolved D. Germline V gene lookup returns CDR1 WNHNN and CDR2 SYGVQD (reference sequence). There are 15 residues in the CDR3. Between the trimmed V and J ends, which lost 5 bases and 2 bases, there was a span of 12 bases.

The chain recombines TRBV7-2 with TRBJ2-7, with TRBD1 matching 7 bases. After removal of 5 bases from V and 1 base from J, the junction contained 8 bases not matched to a gene. The CDR3 consists of 15 residues. Germline V lookup: CDR1 SGHTA, CDR2 FQGNSA. Here the CDR3 DNA reads TGTGCCAGCAGCCCCCCGGGACAGAGATCCTACGAGCAGTACTTC. Its translation is CASSPPGQRSYEQYF. The full variable domain, its missing parts supplied by reference TRBV7-2 and TRBJ2-7, is GAGVSQSPSNKVTEKGKDVELRCDPISGHTALYWYRQSLGQGLEFLIYFQGNSAPDKSGLPSDRFSAERTGGSVSTLTIQRTQQEDSAVYLCASSPPGQRSYEQYFGPGTRLTVT.

The chain employs TRBV7-2 and TRBJ2-7; D is unresolved. The V end lost 10 bases, the J end lost 1 base, and 14 bases lay between the germline ends. This CDR3 contains 13 residues. The germline V gene has CDR1 SGHTA and CDR2 FQGNSA. In nucleotides, the CDR3 is TGTGCCACAGATGACGGGTCTTCCTACGAGCAGTACTTC. Translating it yields CATDDGSSYEQYF.

The V call is TRBV18, the J call TRBJ2-2; tentative D call: TRBD1 (6 bases). V was shortened by 3 bases and J by 5 bases, with 7 bases between the two germline ends. The CDR3 spans 13 residues. Germline V gene data show CDR1 as KGHSH and CDR2 as LQKENI. The DNA of the CDR3 is TGTGCCAGCTCACCCCAGGGGACCGGGGAGCTGTTTTTT. Amino acids: CASSPQGTGELFF. The whole variable domain, remainder taken from reference TRBV18 and TRBJ2-2, is NAGVMQNPRHLVRRRGQEARLRCSPMKGHSHVYWYRQLPEEGLKFMVYLQKENIIDESGMPKERFSAEFPKEGPSILRIQQVVRGDSAAYFCASSPQGTGELFFGEGSRLTVL.

This rearrangement joins TRBV6-6 to TRBJ2-5; D possibly matches TRBD1 or TRBD2 (5 bases each). The CDR3 totals 16 residues. Deletions cut 5 bases from V and 6 bases from J, with 22 bases between. Per the germline V gene, CDR1 is MNHNY and CDR2 is SVGAGI (reference sequence). CDR3 region: CASSPRDRGFFKTQYF. CDR3 in DNA: TGTGCCAGCAGTCCCCGCGACAGAGGGTTTTTTAAGACCCAGTACTTC.

The J gene is TRBJ2-7, the V gene TRBV5-1; 12 bases are a match to TRBD1. V gave up 3 bases and J gave up 6 bases; unmatched junction bases: 4. Germline V CDR1 and CDR2: SGHRS, YFSETQ. This CDR3 contains 14 residues. The CDR3 loop is CASSSGQGAGEQYV. For the CDR3, the DNA is TGCGCCAGCAGCTCGGGACAGGGGGCCGGCGAGCAGTACGTC.

This clone was seen at least ten times. The chain is built from TRBV7-8 and TRBJ2-7; D uncertain. V was trimmed by 1 base and J by 0 bases, leaving 10 bases between them. The CDR3 length is 15 residues. The germline gives CDR1 SGHVS, CDR2 FQNEAQ. CDR3 DNA: TGTGCCAGCAGCTTAGTCCACATAAGCTCCTACGAGCAGTACTTC. Protein product: CASSLVHISSYEQYF. The whole variable domain, filled in from reference TRBV7-8 and TRBJ2-7, reads GAGVSQSPRYKVAKRGQDVALRCDPISGHVSLFWYQQALGQGPEFLTYFQNEAQLDKSGLPSDRFFAERPEGSVSTLKIQRTQQEDSAVYLCASSLVHISSYEQYFGPGTRLTVT.

This chain links TRBV7-8 with TRBJ2-7; 7 bases align to TRBD2. The CDR3 consists of 15 residues. The germline V gene encodes CDR1 SGHVS and CDR2 FQNEAQ. Trimming removed 7 bases from V and 0 bases from J; junction bases left unmatched: 9. The CDR3: CASTRGSGNSYEQYF. The CDR3 DNA reads as TGTGCCAGCACCCGGGGGAGCGGGAACTCCTACGAGCAGTACTTC.

The gene calls are TRBV5-6 and TRBJ1-2, with a tentative D call TRBD1 (6 bases). Trimming removed 6 bases from V and 7 bases from J, with 22 bases in between. Germline CDR1 SGHDT, CDR2 YYEEEE. The CDR3 runs 15 residues. CDR3 nucleotides: TGTGCCAGCACCAGTCGCCCGGGACAAATACCTGGCTACACCTTC. Translated: CASTSRPGQIPGYTF.

The chain carries TRBV7-9 and TRBJ2-7, with 7 bases that match TRBD1. The V gene's germline CDR1 is SEHNR and CDR2 FQNEAQ (reference sequence). The length of the CDR3 is 15 residues. V shed 3 bases, J shed 4 bases, and the junction held 9 bases outside the gene matches. CDR3 nucleotide sequence: TGTGCCAGCAGCTTGAACAGGGGAAGGCGGTACGAGCAGTACTTC. Translating gives CASSLNRGRRYEQYF.

The chain joins TRBV19 to TRBJ1-5; D is ambiguous. V was clipped by 6 bases and J by 3 bases, with 9 bases between them. Per the germline V gene, CDR1 is LNHDA and CDR2 is SQIVND (reference sequence). The CDR3 is made up of 13 amino acids. As DNA, the CDR3 is TGTGCCAGTAGGGCAGGACCCAATCAGCCCCAGCATTTT. Its protein product is CASRAGPNQPQHF.

This clone was observed at least ten times. This chain connects TRBV5-4 to TRBJ2-1; TRBD1 matches 7 bases. Unmatched junction bases numbered 5, after V lost 1 base and J lost 4 bases. In germline, CDR1 is SGHNT, CDR2 YYREEE (reference sequence). This CDR3 comprises 15 residues. CDR3 region: CASSLRGPIYNEQFF. The CDR3 DNA sequence: TGTGCCAGCAGCTTGAGGGGGCCGATTTACAATGAGCAGTTCTTC.